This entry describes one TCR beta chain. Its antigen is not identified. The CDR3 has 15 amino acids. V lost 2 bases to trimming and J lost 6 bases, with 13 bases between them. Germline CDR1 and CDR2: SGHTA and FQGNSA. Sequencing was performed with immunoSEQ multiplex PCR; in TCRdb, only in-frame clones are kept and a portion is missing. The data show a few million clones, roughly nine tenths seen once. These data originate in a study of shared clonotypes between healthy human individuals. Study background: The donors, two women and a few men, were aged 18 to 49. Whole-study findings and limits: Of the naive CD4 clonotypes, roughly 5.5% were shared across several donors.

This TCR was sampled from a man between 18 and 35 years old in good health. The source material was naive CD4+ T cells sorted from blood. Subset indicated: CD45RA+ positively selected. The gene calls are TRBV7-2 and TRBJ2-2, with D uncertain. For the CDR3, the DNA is TGTGCCAGCAGCTTAAGGCCGACGGGTGCCGGGGAGCTGTTTTTT. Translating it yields CASSLRPTGAGELFF.